This T cell receptor beta chain emerged from a study of shared clonotypes between healthy human individuals. The overall study: There were three CD4 naive, three CD4 memory, two CD8 naive and one CD8 memory plates per donor. General study results and limits: Among donors, the sharing of clonotypes was expected to be influenced by sequencing depth. Approximately 4.6% of naive CD4 clonotypes were common to a handful of donors.

Using immunoSEQ multiplex PCR, the repertoire was profiled, and TCRdb retains in-frame clones only, with some absent. The data contain about a million clones, approximately 80% of them singletons. J was trimmed by 6 bases and V by 6 bases; bases with no gene match: 5. The CDR3 has 14 residues. The germline gives CDR1 SEHNR, CDR2 FQNEAQ (reference sequence). As concerns this clone: As yet, its antigen is unknown.

The rearrangement joins TRBV7-9 to TRBJ2-1; 10 bases match TRBD2. The origin of this receptor is a young man in good health. Sequencing was done on a sample of memory CD4+ T cells sorted from blood. Stated subset: CD45RA-negative fraction. CDR3 sequence (DNA): TGTGCCAGCAGGCTGGCTAGCGGGGGCAATGAGCAGTTCTTC. Amino acid sequence: CASRLASGGNEQFF. The full variable domain, its missing parts supplied by reference TRBV7-9 and TRBJ2-1, is DTGVSQNPRHKITKRGQNVTFRCDPISEHNRLYWYRQTLGQGPEFLTYFQNEAQLEKSRLLSDRFSAERPKGSFSTLEIQRTEQGDSAMYLCASRLASGGNEQFFGPGTRLTVL.